Given below is one T cell receptor beta chain in context. Its target is not known. The data were taken from a study of cytomegalovirus exposure and HLA in healthy donors. V lost 2 bases, J lost 6 bases, and 14 bases lay in between. The CDR3 sequence is 15 residues long. Germline CDR1 SGHTA, CDR2 FQGNSA. Researchers ran the PCR with 60 Vbeta and 13 Jbeta primers. Repertoires were generated with immunoSEQ multiplex PCR, while TCRdb's copy carries only in-frame clones and drops some. The table records 120,000 or so clones, 60% to 85% of them present only once. Study-wide findings and caveats: Associated with HLA alleles at 0.05 false discovery rate in a later analysis were 17,000 or so TCR beta sequences. What a later analysis reportedly showed was that an Asian-associated ancestry cluster had fewer N-insertions than the approximately 700-donor mean.

The chain carries TRBV7-2 and TRBJ1-5; possibly TRBD1 for D (5 bases). Sequencing input: PBMCs. This receptor was taken from a woman aged 40 to 49 in good health and CMV-seronegative. The CDR3 DNA follows: TGTGCCAGCAGCTTAAATCAGGGTAGGGGTCAGCCCCAGCATTTT. Protein: CASSLNQGRGQPQHF.